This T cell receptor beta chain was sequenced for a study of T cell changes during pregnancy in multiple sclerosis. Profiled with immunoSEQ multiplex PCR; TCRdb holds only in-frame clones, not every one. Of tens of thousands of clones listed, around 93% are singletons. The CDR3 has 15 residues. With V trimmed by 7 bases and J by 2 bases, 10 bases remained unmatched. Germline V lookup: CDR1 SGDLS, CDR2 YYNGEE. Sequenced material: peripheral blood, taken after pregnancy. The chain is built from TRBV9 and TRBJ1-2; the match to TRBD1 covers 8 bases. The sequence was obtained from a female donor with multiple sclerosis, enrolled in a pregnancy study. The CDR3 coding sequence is TGTGCCAGCGCTCTCGGACAGGGTCTGAACTATGGCTACACCTTC. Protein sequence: CASALGQGLNYGYTF. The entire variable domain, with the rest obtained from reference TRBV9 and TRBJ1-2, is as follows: DSGVTQTPKHLITATGQRVTLRCSPRSGDLSVYWYQQSLDQGLQFLIQYYNGEERAKGNILERFSAQQFPDLHSELNLSSLELGDSALYFCASALGQGLNYGYTFGSGTRLTVV.